Below, 15 T cell receptor beta chains from the same sample are listed, as sequenced in a study of control samples from healthy donors and cancer patients. Profiling relied on immunoSEQ multiplex PCR, and the TCRdb table lists in-frame clones only, not all of them. The repertoire holds some 140,000 clones, with roughly nine tenths as singletons. The specimen was blood. These receptors were obtained from a woman under 40 in good health.

The chain links TRBV5-4 to TRBJ2-1; 12 bases line up with TRBD2. V trimming: 4 bases; J trimming: 3 bases; junction bases outside the gene matches: 2. Per the germline V gene, CDR1 is SGHNT and CDR2 is YYREEE (reference sequence). CDR3 size: 15 residues. CDR3 protein: CASSRTSGNYNEQFF. In nucleotides, the CDR3 is TGTGCCAGCAGCCGGACTAGCGGGAACTACAATGAGCAGTTCTTC.

This clone was seen only a few times. The CDR3 bases are TGTGCCAGCAAGGCGACTAGCGGGAGAGCGGGCACCGGGGAGCTGTTTTTT. This codes for CASKATSGRAGTGELFF. V is TRBV2 and J is TRBJ2-2; 12 bases match TRBD2. V shed 7 bases and J 4 bases; nucleotides not matched to a gene: 10. Germline CDR1 is SNHLY and CDR2 is FYNNEI. The CDR3 sequence is 17 residues long.

The CDR3: CASRVTPSGGPQHF. DNA of the CDR3: TGTGCCAGCAGGGTGACGCCCAGCGGAGGGCCCCAGCATTTT. The V call is TRBV2, the J call TRBJ1-5; D remains unclear. Trimming shortened V by 6 bases and J by 9 bases, and 18 bases separated the two germline ends. This CDR3 comprises 14 residues. CDR1 and CDR2 (germline): SNHLY, FYNNEI. Full variable domain (outside the CDR3, taken from reference TRBV2 and TRBJ1-5): EPEVTQTPSHQVTQMGQEVILRCVPISNHLYFYWYRQILGQKVEFLVSFYNNEISEKSEIFDDQFSVERPDGSNFTLKIRSTKLEDSAMYFCASRVTPSGGPQHFGDGTRLSIL.

The chain has TRBV4-2 and TRBJ2-2; 8 nucleotides align to TRBD2. CDR1 and CDR2 from the germline V gene are LGHNA and YNFKEQ. V trimming: 2 bases; J trimming: 3 bases; junction bases outside the gene matches: 11. This CDR3 has 18 residues. In DNA form, the CDR3 reads TGTGCCAGCAGCCAACGGGCTATTGGAGCGGGAGACACCGGGGAGCTGTTTTTT. Residues: CASSQRAIGAGDTGELFF.

This chain joins TRBV10-3 and TRBJ2-7; D is uncertain. Germline-derived CDR1 and CDR2 are ENHRY and SYGVKD. This CDR3 is 14 amino acids long. Between the trimmed V and J ends, which lost 3 bases and 3 bases, there was a span of 12 bases. In DNA, the CDR3 is TGTGCCATCAGTGATTCTTCCGAAGGCTACGAGCAGTACTTC. Translation: CAISDSSEGYEQYF.

V usage is TRBV2 and J usage is TRBJ1-4; D possibly corresponds to TRBD1 (5 bases). Germline V gene lookup returns CDR1 SNHLY and CDR2 FYNNEI. The ends were cut back, 7 bases at V and 8 bases at J, with 11 bases in the middle. The CDR3 contains 12 residues. The CDR3 sequence: CASTRGKEKLFF. CDR3 DNA sequence: TGTGCCAGCACCCGGGGGAAGGAAAAACTGTTTTTT.

V is TRBV9 and J is TRBJ1-1, with TRBD1 matching over 9 bases. This CDR3 is 14 amino acids long. J was trimmed by 3 bases and V by 1 base; bases with no gene match: 1. Germline CDR1 SGDLS, CDR2 YYNGEE. CDR3 nucleotide sequence: TGTGCCAGCAGCGTAAGGGACAGGGACACTGAAGCTTTCTTT. Its translation is CASSVRDRDTEAFF.

Only one count was recorded for this clone. The gene calls are TRBV6-5 and TRBJ2-1; D perhaps matches TRBD2 (5 bases). In germline, CDR1 is MNHEY, CDR2 SVGAGI. The V end was cut by 6 bases, the J end by 0 bases, with 6 bases between. The CDR3 runs 13 residues. The CDR3 spells CASSRDSYNEQFF. Written as DNA, the CDR3 is TGTGCCAGCAGCCGGGACTCCTACAATGAGCAGTTCTTC.

This chain joins TRBV6-5 and TRBJ2-5; 11 bases align to TRBD2. J was trimmed by 3 bases and V by 2 bases; bases with no gene match: 2. Looked up from germline, CDR1 is MNHEY and CDR2 is SVGAGI. The CDR3 has 15 amino acids. The CDR3 DNA is TGTGCCAGCAGTTACCAACTAGCGGGGGAAGAGACCCAGTACTTC. Encoded protein: CASSYQLAGEETQYF.

The J gene is TRBJ2-7, the V gene TRBV14; 8 bases fit TRBD2. Germline V gene data show CDR1 as SGHDN and CDR2 as FVKESK. V was clipped by 2 bases and J by 4 bases; unmatched bases: 7. The CDR3 covers 15 residues. CDR3 sequence (DNA): TGTGCCAGCAGCCAAATTCTAGCGGGCACTTACGAGCAGTACTTC. Its translation is CASSQILAGTYEQYF.

The rearrangement links TRBV18 to TRBJ2-2; 9 bases are shared with TRBD2. Germline CDR1 reads KGHSH; CDR2 reads LQKENI. Trimming at V came to 5 bases and at J to 1 base, leaving 8 bases not matched to a gene. CDR3 length equals 17 residues. The CDR3 bases are TGTGCCAGCTCATCCCCGACTAGCGGAATGAACACCGGGGAGCTGTTTTTT. Its translation: CASSSPTSGMNTGELFF.

This chain uses TRBV2 with TRBJ1-6; 11 nucleotides agree with TRBD1. Germline V gene data show CDR1 as SNHLY and CDR2 as FYNNEI. Trimming took 8 bases from V and 7 from J; bases not matched to a gene: 4. The CDR3 runs 14 residues. The CDR3 nucleotides read TGTGCCAGCTTCCGGGACAGGGGGAATTCACCCCTCCACTTT. Translating gives CASFRDRGNSPLHF.

This rearrangement joins TRBV25-1 to TRBJ2-7, with 10 bases fitting TRBD2. J gave up 7 bases and V 3 bases, and 12 bases lay outside the gene matches. Looked up from germline, CDR1 is MGHDK and CDR2 is SYGVNS. The CDR3 loop spans 16 amino acids. CDR3 protein: CASSDESSGGSGEQYF. CDR3 DNA sequence: TGTGCCAGCAGTGATGAGTCTAGCGGGGGATCGGGGGAGCAGTACTTC.

The V and J genes are TRBV3-1 (or the pseudogene TRBV3-2) and TRBJ1-5; weak D call: TRBD1 (6 bases). The length of the CDR3 is 15 residues. Between the trimmed V and J ends, which lost 1 base and 3 bases, there was a span of 10 bases. Germline CDR1 LGHDT, CDR2 YNNKEL (reference sequence). CDR3: CASSQVAGANQPQHF. The CDR3 region has the DNA TGTGCCAGCAGCCAAGTGGCAGGGGCCAATCAGCCCCAGCATTTT.

The rearrangement joins TRBV29-1 to TRBJ1-2; D is unclear. With 5 bases removed from V and 6 bases from J, the gap between germline ends came to 4 bases. In germline, CDR1 is SQVTM, CDR2 ANQGSEA. The CDR3 has 9 residues. The CDR3, as DNA: TGCAGCGTTTCCGATGGCTACACCTTC. Translated: CSVSDGYTF.